A single sample gave rise to the 19 T cell receptor beta chains below, sequenced in a study of blood T cell repertoires in COVID-19. The method was immunoSEQ multiplex PCR; TCRdb's version includes in-frame clones alone and lacks a portion of them. The table shows approximately 300,000 clones, with over 75% occurring only once. Material for sequencing was peripheral blood. The receptor set was obtained from a woman between 50 and 59 years old with active or convalescent COVID-19.

This clone appeared a few times. This chain joins TRBV18 and TRBJ1-2; D might be TRBD1 (5 bases). The CDR3 is 17 amino acids. Germline V gene lookup returns CDR1 KGHSH and CDR2 LQKENI. Trimming pared 3 bases from V and 3 bases from J, leaving 20 bases between. CDR3 sequence (DNA): TGTGCCAGCTCACCGACCAGCCAGGGCGGTGAGCACTATGGCTACACCTTC. Its protein is CASSPTSQGGEHYGYTF. Looking up the rest from reference TRBV18 and TRBJ1-2 gives the full variable domain: NAGVMQNPRHLVRRRGQEARLRCSPMKGHSHVYWYRQLPEEGLKFMVYLQKENIIDESGMPKERFSAEFPKEGPSILRIQQVVRGDSAAYFCASSPTSQGGEHYGYTFGSGTRLTVV.

Remarks on this clone: Other nucleotide sequences in the sample specify the same CDR3. The chain joins TRBV3-1 (or the pseudogene TRBV3-2) to TRBJ1-1; 8 nucleotides match TRBD1. V lost 3 bases and J lost 3; bases outside the gene matches: 0. Germline CDR1 LGHDT, CDR2 YNNKEL (reference sequence). The CDR3 contains 13 residues. The CDR3 loop reads CASSQDRDTEAFF. CDR3 sequence (DNA): TGTGCCAGCAGCCAGGACAGGGACACTGAAGCTTTCTTT.

This sequence joins TRBV2 and TRBJ1-5; D is perhaps TRBD1 (6 bases). The ends were cut back, 6 bases at V and 6 bases at J, with 9 bases in the middle. This CDR3 has 12 amino acids. CDR1 is SNHLY and CDR2 is FYNNEI in the germline V gene. CDR3 amino acids: CASRQGGQPQHF. The CDR3 DNA is TGTGCCAGCAGACAGGGTGGTCAGCCCCAGCATTTT.

V usage is TRBV18 and J usage is TRBJ1-2; D is unclear. From germline, CDR1 is KGHSH and CDR2 LQKENI. The V and J ends lost 6 bases and 2 bases respectively, with 7 bases between them. There are 12 residues in the CDR3. In nucleotides, the CDR3 is TGTGCCAGCTCCCCGAGAAACTATGGCTACACCTTC. Its translation: CASSPRNYGYTF.

This clone came up once. V is TRBV19 and J is TRBJ1-5; D is ambiguous. The CDR3 has 12 amino acids. Trimming pared 6 bases from V and 9 bases from J, leaving 12 bases between. In germline, CDR1 is LNHDA, CDR2 SQIVND (reference sequence). The CDR3 DNA reads as TGTGCCAGTAGCAACAGTCCAGGGCCCCAGCATTTT. This sequence encodes CASSNSPGPQHF.

A note on this clone: Other DNA sequences within the sample encode an identical CDR3. The rearrangement joins TRBV12-3 or TRBV12-4 to TRBJ2-7, with D possibly being TRBD1 (5 bases). The V and J ends lost 3 bases and 3 bases respectively, with 6 bases between them. The CDR3 extends over 12 amino acids. CDR3 loop: CASSFQGYEQYF. CDR3 sequence (DNA): TGTGCCAGCAGTTTCCAGGGCTACGAGCAGTACTTC.

The chain links TRBV18 to TRBJ1-6; tentatively, D is TRBD1 (6 bases). Germline V gene lookup returns CDR1 KGHSH and CDR2 LQKENI. The CDR3 has 16 residues. Between the trimmed V and J ends, which lost 4 bases and 0 bases, there was a span of 10 bases. The CDR3 loop is CASSRTESSYNSPLHF. DNA of the CDR3: TGTGCCAGCTCACGGACAGAGAGCTCCTATAATTCACCCCTCCACTTT.

V is TRBV27 and J is TRBJ2-7; weak D call: TRBD2 (6 bases). Trimming removed 0 bases at V and 0 bases at J, with 9 bases between. In germline, CDR1 is MNHEY, CDR2 SMNVEV (reference sequence). This CDR3 comprises 15 residues. CDR3 loop: CASSLSTSASYEQYF. CDR3 nucleotides: TGTGCCAGCAGTTTATCGACTAGTGCCTCCTACGAGCAGTACTTC.

The J gene is TRBJ2-7, the V gene TRBV12-3 or TRBV12-4; D may be TRBD1 (6 bases). The CDR3 has 13 residues. V dropped 6 bases and J dropped 0 bases, with 9 bases sitting between them. CDR3 in DNA: TGTGCCAGCAGCAAACAGGGCTCCTACGAGCAGTACTTC. Translation gives CASSKQGSYEQYF.

This rearrangement joins TRBV4-3 to TRBJ1-4, with D possibly TRBD1 on 5 matching bases. CDR1 and CDR2 (germline): LGHNA, YSLEER. The CDR3 is 17 amino acids. Trimming shortened V by 0 bases and J by 7 bases, and 18 bases separated the two germline ends. The CDR3 DNA follows: TGCGCCAGCAGCCAAGATTGGGAAGGGGCTGTGGGTGAAAAACTGTTTTTT. Protein product: CASSQDWEGAVGEKLFF.

The V call is TRBV9, the J call TRBJ1-2, with D hard to call. The germline CDR1 and CDR2 sequences are SGDLS and YYNGEE. The CDR3 loop spans 13 amino acids. V was pared by 0 bases and J by 8 bases, with 11 bases between. CDR3 sequence reads: CASSVGGLGGYTF. CDR3 bases: TGTGCCAGCAGCGTAGGAGGGCTAGGCGGCTACACCTTC. The whole variable domain, filled in from reference TRBV9 and TRBJ1-2, reads DSGVTQTPKHLITATGQRVTLRCSPRSGDLSVYWYQQSLDQGLQFLIQYYNGEERAKGNILERFSAQQFPDLHSELNLSSLELGDSALYFCASSVGGLGGYTFGSGTRLTVV.

The chain has TRBV18 and TRBJ1-1; weak D call: TRBD1 (5 bases). The germline V gene encodes CDR1 KGHSH and CDR2 LQKENI. Deletions cut 8 bases from V and 0 bases from J, with 10 bases between. This CDR3 comprises 13 residues. CDR3: CASKTDLNTEAFF. The CDR3, as DNA: TGTGCCAGCAAGACAGACCTGAACACTGAAGCTTTCTTT.

V usage is TRBV28 and J usage is TRBJ2-6; 7 bases are a match to TRBD1. The CDR3 contains 17 residues. The germline V gene has CDR1 MDHEN and CDR2 SYDVKM. With 5 bases clipped from V and 0 bases from J, the junction kept 7 bases outside the gene matches. The CDR3 DNA reads TGTGCCAGCAGTGTCCGGTCAGGGGGCTCTGGGGCCAACGTCCTGACTTTC. Translated, it gives CASSVRSGGSGANVLTF.

The chain employs TRBV4-1 and TRBJ2-7, with TRBD1 matching over 8 bases. CDR1 and CDR2 (germline): MGHRA, YSYEKL. CDR3 size: 15 residues. After removal of 2 bases from V and 3 bases from J, the junction contained 6 bases not matched to a gene. CDR3 DNA sequence: TGCGCCAGCAGCCAAAGTCAGACAGGGGACTACGAGCAGTACTTC. It translates to CASSQSQTGDYEQYF.

The chain recombines TRBV19 with TRBJ2-7; 7 nucleotides agree with TRBD2. Germline V gives CDR1 LNHDA, CDR2 SQIVND (reference sequence). CDR3 length equals 12 residues. The V gene end was trimmed by 9 bases and the J gene end by 0 bases; junction bases not matched to a gene: 2. CDR3 protein: CASRDYSYEQYF. The CDR3 DNA reads TGTGCCAGCAGGGACTACTCCTACGAGCAGTACTTC.

This clone was seen a single time. The chain links TRBV6-2 or TRBV6-3 to TRBJ2-4; D not certain. This CDR3 spans 17 amino acids. V lost 0 bases to trimming and J lost 0 bases, with 12 bases between them. Germline V lookup: CDR1 MNHEY, CDR2 SVGEGT. The CDR3 DNA is TGTGCCAGCAGTTACTCGACCCACGACTTAGCCAAAAACATTCAGTACTTC. Protein product: CASSYSTHDLAKNIQYF.

This clone appeared a single time. The chain couples TRBV7-9 to TRBJ1-2, with D unclear. The CDR3 is 15 residues long. Trimming removed 5 bases at V and 2 bases at J, with 15 bases between. Germline CDR1 and CDR2: SEHNR and FQNEAQ (reference sequence). The CDR3 DNA reads as TGTGCCAGCAGCCCTACTTTTGGGGAGAACTATGGCTACACCTTC. As protein: CASSPTFGENYGYTF.

This chain connects TRBV12-3 or TRBV12-4 to TRBJ1-5, with a possible D match to TRBD1 (5 bases). With 3 bases removed from V and 8 bases from J, the gap between germline ends came to 11 bases. This CDR3 has 13 amino acids. In nucleotides, the CDR3 is TGTGCCAGCAGTTTTGCCGAAGGGGAGCCCCAGCATTTT. This sequence encodes CASSFAEGEPQHF.

This chain connects TRBV11-2 to TRBJ1-6; D gene unclear. V lost 1 base, J lost 4 bases, and 5 bases lay in between. Germline V CDR1 and CDR2: SGHAT, FQNNGV. The CDR3 loop spans 14 amino acids. CDR3 sequence: CASSLVRYNSPLHF. The CDR3 DNA sequence: TGTGCCAGCAGCTTAGTGCGGTATAATTCACCCCTCCACTTT.